The 7 T cell receptor beta chains below were found in one sample sequenced in a study of blood T cell repertoires in COVID-19. Method: immunoSEQ multiplex PCR; TCRdb's copy keeps in-frame clones and lacks some. The repertoire holds 100,000 to 150,000 clones, around 80% seen once, with roughly 35% in the top ten. The sequencing sample was made of peripheral blood. These receptors all come from a man in his forties with active or convalescent COVID-19.

The chain is built from TRBV7-2 and TRBJ2-7, with TRBD2 matching over 8 bases. Germline-derived CDR1 and CDR2 are SGHTA and FQGNSA. The CDR3 covers 13 residues. Trimming took 1 base from V and 7 from J; bases not matched to a gene: 3. CDR3 protein: CASSLDRLAEQYF. The CDR3 nucleotides are TGTGCCAGCAGCTTAGATAGACTAGCGGAGCAGTACTTC.

This clone was recorded a few times. V gene TRBV7-9 combines with J gene TRBJ2-7, with 8 bases matching TRBD1. Germline lookup yields CDR1 SEHNR and CDR2 FQNEAQ (reference sequence). The CDR3 loop spans 14 amino acids. The V and J ends lost 4 bases and 3 bases, in that order; junction bases with no gene match: 5. CDR3 loop: CASSSDRENYEQYF. DNA of the CDR3: TGTGCCAGCAGCTCGGACAGGGAGAACTACGAGCAGTACTTC. Full variable domain (remainder filled in from reference TRBV7-9 and TRBJ2-7): DTGVSQNPRHKITKRGQNVTFRCDPISEHNRLYWYRQTLGQGPEFLTYFQNEAQLEKSRLLSDRFSAERPKGSFSTLEIQRTEQGDSAMYLCASSSDRENYEQYFGPGTRLTVT.

This chain links TRBV27 with TRBJ1-3; 7 bases match TRBD1. The J segment lost 0 bases and the V segment lost 4 bases, leaving 15 bases of the junction unmatched. This CDR3 is built from 19 residues. Germline loops: CDR1 MNHEY, CDR2 SMNVEV (reference sequence). The chain's CDR3 is CASSSAGQSVVFSGNTIYF. CDR3 DNA sequence: TGTGCCAGCAGTTCCGCGGGACAGAGTGTAGTCTTCTCTGGAAACACCATATATTTT.

The chain employs TRBV6-1 and TRBJ1-1; TRBD1 might be the D (6 bases). Germline V gives CDR1 MNHNS, CDR2 SASEGT. V lost 4 bases to trimming and J lost 1 base, with 19 bases between them. The CDR3 extends over 17 amino acids. CDR3 DNA sequence: TGTGCCAGCAGTGCCCGCAGGGGTAACCTCAAGAACACTGAAGCTTTCTTT. Translated: CASSARRGNLKNTEAFF.

This clone has only a few counts. The chain has TRBV5-1 and TRBJ1-4; 8 bases align to TRBD1. The V gene end was trimmed by 5 bases and the J gene end by 9 bases; junction bases not matched to a gene: 9. The germline V gene encodes CDR1 SGHRS and CDR2 YFSETQ. The CDR3 extends over 14 amino acids. CDR3 sequence: CASSDRTGRKKLFF. The CDR3 DNA is TGCGCCAGCAGTGATAGGACAGGGCGTAAAAAACTGTTTTTT.

In this sample, this clone turned up a few times. The chain has TRBV19 and TRBJ2-3, with 9 bases fitting TRBD1. V lost 3 bases to trimming and J lost 4 bases; unmatched junction nucleotides: 11. From germline, CDR1 is LNHDA and CDR2 SQIVND (reference sequence). The length of the CDR3 is 17 residues. Here the CDR3 DNA reads TGTGCCAGTAGTATTACAGGGGGCGCGGGAGTCCCAGATACGCAGTATTTT. Residues: CASSITGGAGVPDTQYF.

The chain's CDR3 is CASQGRGANYGYTF. CDR3 coding DNA: TGTGCCAGCCAGGGAAGGGGCGCTAACTATGGCTACACCTTC. The chain recombines TRBV11-3 with TRBJ1-2; D may be TRBD1 (5 bases). V lost 8 bases, J lost 0 bases, and 13 bases lay in between. This CDR3 has 14 amino acids. In germline, CDR1 is SGHNT, CDR2 YENEEA.